The sample holds a few counts of the clone carrying this T cell receptor beta chain. The record originates from a study of response to subunit inactivated influenza vaccine. The trim removed 4 bases at V and 4 bases at J, leaving 4 bases unmatched. Germline CDR1 LGHNA, CDR2 YSLEER. The CDR3 extends over 15 amino acids. TCRdb re-called the RT-PCR reads through MiXCR, storing one row per CDR3 protein. The sample carries 700,000 to 900,000 distinct CDR3 sequences, 21% recorded once. The specimen comprised PBMCs from blood, sampled 5 to 6 days after vaccination. The TCR originated in a man aged 45-60 years who received an inactivated influenza vaccine. V is TRBV4-3 and J is TRBJ2-7, with TRBD2 matching 13 bases. The CDR3 spells CASSRGTSGEYEQYF. Written as DNA, the CDR3 is TGCGCCAGCAGCCGTGGGACTAGCGGGGAATACGAGCAGTACTTC.